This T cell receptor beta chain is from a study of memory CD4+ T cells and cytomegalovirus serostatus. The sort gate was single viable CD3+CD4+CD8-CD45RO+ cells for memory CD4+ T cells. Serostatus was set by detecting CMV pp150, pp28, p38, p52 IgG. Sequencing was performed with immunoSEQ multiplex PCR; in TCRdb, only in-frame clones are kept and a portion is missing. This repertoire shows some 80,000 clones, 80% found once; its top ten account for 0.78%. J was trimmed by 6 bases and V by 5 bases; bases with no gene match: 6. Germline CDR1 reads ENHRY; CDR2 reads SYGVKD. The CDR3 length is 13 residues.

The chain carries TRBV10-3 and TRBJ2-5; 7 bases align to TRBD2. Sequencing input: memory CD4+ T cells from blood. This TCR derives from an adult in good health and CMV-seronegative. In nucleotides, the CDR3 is TGTGCCATCAGTACTGGGACTACTCAGACCCAGTACTTC. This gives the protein CAISTGTTQTQYF.